This TCR beta chain was profiled in a study of Ad26.COV2.S vaccination and SARS-CoV-2 variants. Study-wide background: Donor was in the COV1001 Ad26.COV2.S trial arm.

With respect to this clone: Its antigen is not known.

Treatment specified: around 19 received Ad26.COV2.S at low or high dose, single or two shots; 5 received placebo; per-sample allocation not given. It was on day 63 after the first vaccine or placebo injection that samples were taken. What was given as vaccine was an Ad26 vector encoding Wuhan-strain SARS-CoV-2 spike. Points from the study as a whole: Vaccinees reportedly had broad spike-specific CD8+ and CD4+ T cell responses.

Germline V gene lookup returns CDR1 ENHRY and CDR2 SYGVKD. The CDR3 contains 17 residues. With V trimmed by 3 bases and J by 5 bases, 14 bases remained unmatched. Some clones are missing from TCRdb's copy, which holds only in-frame ones; the method was immunoSEQ multiplex PCR. The table lists a few hundred thousand clones, 90% of them singletons. This receptor was obtained from a person aged 18-60 years who received the Ad26.COV2.S COVID-19 vaccine or a placebo. The sample consisted of peripheral blood, taken in a trial of Ad26.COV2.S vaccine versus placebo. This chain uses TRBV10-3 with TRBJ2-3; TRBD2 matches at 7 bases. CDR3 coding DNA: TGTGCCATCAGTGATGTTCCGGGAGGTAGTAAGAGAGATACGCAGTATTTT. Amino acids: CAISDVPGGSKRDTQYF.